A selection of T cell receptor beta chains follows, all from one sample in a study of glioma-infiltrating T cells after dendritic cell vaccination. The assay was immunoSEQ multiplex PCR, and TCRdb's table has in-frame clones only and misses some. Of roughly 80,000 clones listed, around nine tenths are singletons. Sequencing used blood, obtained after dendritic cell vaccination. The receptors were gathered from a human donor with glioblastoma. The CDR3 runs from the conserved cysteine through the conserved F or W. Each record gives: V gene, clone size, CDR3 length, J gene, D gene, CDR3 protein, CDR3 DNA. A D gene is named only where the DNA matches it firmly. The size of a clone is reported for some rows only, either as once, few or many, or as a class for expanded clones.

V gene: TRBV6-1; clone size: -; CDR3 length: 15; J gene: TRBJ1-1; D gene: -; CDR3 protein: CASSEPLSGGTEAFF; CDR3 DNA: TGTGCCAGCAGTGAACCTCTGTCGGGGGGGACTGAAGCTTTCTTT
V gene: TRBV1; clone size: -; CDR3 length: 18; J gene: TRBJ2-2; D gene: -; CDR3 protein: CTSPGVRREGRGTGELFF; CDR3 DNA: TGCACCAGCCCCGGCGTCCGGCGGGAGGGCCGCGGCACCGGGGAGCTGTTTTTT
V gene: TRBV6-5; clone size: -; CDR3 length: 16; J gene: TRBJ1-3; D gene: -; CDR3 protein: CASSYSGGSSGNTIYF; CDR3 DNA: TGTGCCAGCAGTTACTCGGGGGGATCTTCTGGAAACACCATATATTTT
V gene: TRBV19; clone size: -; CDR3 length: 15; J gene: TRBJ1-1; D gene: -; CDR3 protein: CASSIVWTSNTEAFF; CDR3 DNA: TGTGCCAGTAGTATAGTGTGGACTTCGAACACTGAAGCTTTCTTT
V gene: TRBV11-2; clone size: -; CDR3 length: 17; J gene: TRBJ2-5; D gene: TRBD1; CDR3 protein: CASSRVRDRVFEETQYF; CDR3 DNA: TGTGCCAGCAGCCGAGTCCGGGACAGGGTATTTGAGGAGACCCAGTACTTC
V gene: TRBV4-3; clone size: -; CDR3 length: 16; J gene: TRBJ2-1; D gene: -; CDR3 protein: CASSQDFGQAYNEQFF; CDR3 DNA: TGCGCCAGCAGCCAAGATTTTGGGCAGGCCTACAATGAGCAGTTCTTC
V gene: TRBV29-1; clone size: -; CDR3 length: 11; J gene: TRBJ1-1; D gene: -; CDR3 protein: CSTYGGTEAFF; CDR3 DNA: TGCAGCACATATGGTGGCACTGAAGCTTTCTTT
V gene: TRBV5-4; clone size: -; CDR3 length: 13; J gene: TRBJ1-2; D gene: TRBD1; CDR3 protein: CASSPTGSPGYTF; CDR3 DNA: TGTGCCAGCAGCCCGACAGGGTCCCCTGGCTACACCTTC
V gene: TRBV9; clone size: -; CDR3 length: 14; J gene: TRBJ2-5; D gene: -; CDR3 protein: CASSPGQEQETQYF; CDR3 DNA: TGTGCCAGCAGCCCCGGACAAGAGCAAGAGACCCAGTACTTC
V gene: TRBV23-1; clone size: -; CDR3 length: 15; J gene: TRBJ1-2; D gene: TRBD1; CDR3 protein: CASSQLGQGDYGYTF; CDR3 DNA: TGCGCCAGCAGTCAATTAGGACAGGGCGACTATGGCTACACCTTC
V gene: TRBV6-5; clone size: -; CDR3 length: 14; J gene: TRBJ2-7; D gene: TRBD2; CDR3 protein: CASSGRGSSYEQYF; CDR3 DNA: TGTGCCAGCAGTGGGCGGGGGAGCTCCTACGAGCAGTACTTC
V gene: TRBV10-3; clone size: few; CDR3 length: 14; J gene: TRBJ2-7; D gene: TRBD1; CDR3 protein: CAISDSGQDYEQYF; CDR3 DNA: TGTGCCATCAGTGACTCCGGACAGGACTACGAGCAGTACTTC
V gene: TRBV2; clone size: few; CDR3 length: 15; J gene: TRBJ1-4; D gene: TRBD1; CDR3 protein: CASSGQGRANEKLFF; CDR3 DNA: TGTGCCAGCAGTGGACAGGGGCGGGCTAATGAAAAACTGTTTTTT
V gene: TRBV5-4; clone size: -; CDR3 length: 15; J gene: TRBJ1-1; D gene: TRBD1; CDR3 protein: CASSSGGQGGTEAFF; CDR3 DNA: TGTGCCAGCAGCTCGGGGGGACAGGGAGGAACTGAAGCTTTCTTT
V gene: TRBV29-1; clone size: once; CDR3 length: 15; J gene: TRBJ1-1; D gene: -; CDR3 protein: CSVEEGSGFFTEAFF; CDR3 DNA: TGCAGCGTTGAAGAGGGGTCAGGGTTTTTCACTGAAGCTTTCTTT
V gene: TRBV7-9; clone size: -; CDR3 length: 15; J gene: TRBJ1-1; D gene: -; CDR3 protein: CASSLAALGNTEAFF; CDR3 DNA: TGTGCCAGCAGCTTAGCCGCCCTCGGGAACACTGAAGCTTTCTTT
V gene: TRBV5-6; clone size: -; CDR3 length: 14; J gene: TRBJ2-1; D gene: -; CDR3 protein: CASSLYRLGNEQFF; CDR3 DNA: TGTGCCAGCAGCTTGTATAGGCTCGGGAATGAGCAGTTCTTC
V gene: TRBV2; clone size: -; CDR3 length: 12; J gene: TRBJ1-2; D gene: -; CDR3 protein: CASTGRGDGYTF; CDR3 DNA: TGTGCCAGCACGGGGAGGGGCGATGGCTACACCTTC
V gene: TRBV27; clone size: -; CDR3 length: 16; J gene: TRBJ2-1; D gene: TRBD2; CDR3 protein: CASSQTSGGVYNEQFF; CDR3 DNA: TGTGCCAGCAGTCAGACTAGCGGGGGGGTTTACAATGAGCAGTTCTTC
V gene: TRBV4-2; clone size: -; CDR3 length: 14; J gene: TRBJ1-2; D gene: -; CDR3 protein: CASRENRVDYGYTF; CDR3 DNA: TGTGCCAGCCGAGAGAACAGGGTGGACTATGGCTACACCTTC
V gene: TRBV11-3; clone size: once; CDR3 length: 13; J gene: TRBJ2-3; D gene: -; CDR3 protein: CASSLQGTDTQYF; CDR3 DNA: TGTGCCAGCAGCTTACAGGGTACAGATACGCAGTATTTT
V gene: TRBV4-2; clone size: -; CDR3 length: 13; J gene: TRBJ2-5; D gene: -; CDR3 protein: CASSQGSRETQYF; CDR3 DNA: TGTGCCAGCAGCCAAGGTAGCCGGGAGACCCAGTACTTC
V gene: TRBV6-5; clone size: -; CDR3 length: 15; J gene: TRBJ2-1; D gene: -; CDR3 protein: CASSYLSGRGSEQFF; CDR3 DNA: TGTGCCAGCAGTTACCTCTCCGGACGAGGGAGTGAGCAGTTCTTC
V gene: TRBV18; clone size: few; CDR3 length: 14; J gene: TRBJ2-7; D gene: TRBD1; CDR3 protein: CASSRTGGKDEQYF; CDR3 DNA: TGTGCCAGCTCAAGGACAGGGGGCAAGGACGAGCAGTACTTC
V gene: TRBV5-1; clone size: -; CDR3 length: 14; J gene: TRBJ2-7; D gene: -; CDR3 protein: CASSLVPGHYEQYF; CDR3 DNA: TGCGCCAGCAGCTTGGTACCAGGCCACTACGAGCAGTACTTC
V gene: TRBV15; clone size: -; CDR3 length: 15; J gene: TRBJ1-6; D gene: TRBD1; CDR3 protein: CATNPDRAKGSPLHF; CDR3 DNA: TGTGCCACCAACCCAGACAGGGCGAAAGGTTCACCCCTCCACTTT
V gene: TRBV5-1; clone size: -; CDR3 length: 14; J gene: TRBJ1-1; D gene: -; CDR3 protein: CASSLGGRGTEAFF; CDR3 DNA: TGCGCCAGCAGCTTGGGAGGGAGGGGCACTGAAGCTTTCTTT
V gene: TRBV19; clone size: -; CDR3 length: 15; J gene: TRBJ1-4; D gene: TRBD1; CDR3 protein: CASSTLTGFGEKLFF; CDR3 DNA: TGTGCCAGTAGTACCCTGACAGGGTTCGGGGAAAAACTGTTTTTT
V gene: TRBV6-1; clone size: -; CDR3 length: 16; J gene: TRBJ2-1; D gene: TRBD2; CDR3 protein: CASSEHSGGDYNEQFF; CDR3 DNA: TGTGCCAGCAGTGAACATAGCGGGGGAGACTACAATGAGCAGTTCTTC
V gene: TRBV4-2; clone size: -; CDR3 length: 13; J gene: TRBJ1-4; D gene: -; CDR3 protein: CASSQDYVEKLFF; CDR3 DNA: TGTGCCAGCAGCCAAGATTATGTAGAAAAACTGTTTTTT
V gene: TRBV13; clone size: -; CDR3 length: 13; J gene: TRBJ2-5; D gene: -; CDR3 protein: CASSWAGQETQYF; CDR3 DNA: TGTGCCAGCAGCTGGGCGGGGCAAGAGACCCAGTACTTC
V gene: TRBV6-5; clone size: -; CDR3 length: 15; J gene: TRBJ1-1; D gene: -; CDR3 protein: CASSYFQDMNTEAFF; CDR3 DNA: TGTGCCAGCAGTTACTTTCAGGACATGAACACTGAAGCTTTCTTT
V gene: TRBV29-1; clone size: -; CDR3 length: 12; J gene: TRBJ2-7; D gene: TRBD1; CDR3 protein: CSVRRDSYEQYF; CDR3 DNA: TGCAGCGTGCGAAGGGACAGCTACGAGCAGTACTTC
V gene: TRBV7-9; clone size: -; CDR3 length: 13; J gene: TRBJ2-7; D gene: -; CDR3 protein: CASSPRLLYEQYF; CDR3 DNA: TGTGCCAGCAGCCCGAGATTACTCTACGAGCAGTACTTC
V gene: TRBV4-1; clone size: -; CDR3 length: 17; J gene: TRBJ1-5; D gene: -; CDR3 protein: CASSQWGGGEVDQPQHF; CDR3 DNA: TGCGCCAGCAGCCAATGGGGAGGGGGGGAAGTCGATCAGCCCCAGCATTTT
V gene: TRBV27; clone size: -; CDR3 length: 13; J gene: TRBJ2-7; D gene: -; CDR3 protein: CASRDRRTYEQYF; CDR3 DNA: TGTGCCAGCAGAGACAGGCGAACCTACGAGCAGTACTTC
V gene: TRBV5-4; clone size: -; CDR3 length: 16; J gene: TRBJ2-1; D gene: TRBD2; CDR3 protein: CASSLAQRGARNEQFF; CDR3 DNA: TGTGCCAGCAGCTTGGCCCAGCGGGGGGCGAGGAATGAGCAGTTCTTC
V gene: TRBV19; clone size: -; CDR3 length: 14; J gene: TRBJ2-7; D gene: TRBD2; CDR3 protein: CASSNLAGVYEQYF; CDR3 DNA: TGTGCCAGTAGTAACCTAGCGGGAGTATACGAGCAGTACTTC
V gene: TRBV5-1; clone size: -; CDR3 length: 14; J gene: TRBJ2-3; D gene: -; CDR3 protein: CASSSYANTDTQYF; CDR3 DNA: TGCGCCAGCAGCTCCTACGCCAACACAGATACGCAGTATTTT
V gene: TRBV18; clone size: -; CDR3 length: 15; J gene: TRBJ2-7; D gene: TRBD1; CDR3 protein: CASSPRQGGTYEQYF; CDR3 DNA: TGTGCCAGCTCACCCCGACAGGGCGGTACCTACGAGCAGTACTTC
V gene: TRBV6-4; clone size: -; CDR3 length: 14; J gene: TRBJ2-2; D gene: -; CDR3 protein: CASTRQAFAGELFF; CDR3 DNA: TGTGCCAGCACACGACAGGCGTTTGCCGGGGAGCTGTTTTTT
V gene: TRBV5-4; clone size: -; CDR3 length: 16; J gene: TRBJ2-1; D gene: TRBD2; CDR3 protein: CASSPTSGGAYNEQFF; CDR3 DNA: TGTGCCAGCAGCCCAACTAGCGGGGGGGCCTACAATGAGCAGTTCTTC
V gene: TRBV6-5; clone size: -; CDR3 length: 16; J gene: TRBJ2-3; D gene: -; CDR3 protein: CASSSSGLLTPDTQYF; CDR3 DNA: TGTGCCAGCAGTTCCTCGGGACTCCTAACCCCGGATACGCAGTATTTT
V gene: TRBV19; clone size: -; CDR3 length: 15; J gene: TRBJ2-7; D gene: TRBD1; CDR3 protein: CASSLPGTGGYEQYF; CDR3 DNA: TGTGCCAGTAGCCTACCCGGGACAGGGGGCTACGAGCAGTACTTC
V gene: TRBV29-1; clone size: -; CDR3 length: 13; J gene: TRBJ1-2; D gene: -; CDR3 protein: CSVGVRGGEGYTF; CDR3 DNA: TGCAGCGTTGGCGTACGGGGGGGAGAAGGCTACACCTTC
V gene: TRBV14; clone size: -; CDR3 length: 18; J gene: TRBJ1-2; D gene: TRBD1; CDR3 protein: CASSQAYQGVLTNYGYTF; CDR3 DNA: TGTGCCAGCAGCCAAGCGTACCAGGGGGTACTAACTAACTATGGCTACACCTTC
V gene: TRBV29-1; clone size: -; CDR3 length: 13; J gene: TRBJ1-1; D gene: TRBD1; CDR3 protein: CSVLRDRATEAFF; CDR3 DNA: TGCAGCGTTCTCCGGGACAGGGCCACTGAAGCTTTCTTT
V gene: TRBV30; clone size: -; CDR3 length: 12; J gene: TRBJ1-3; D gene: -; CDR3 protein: CAWGAGPNTIYF; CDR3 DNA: TGTGCCTGGGGAGCGGGACCAAACACCATATATTTT
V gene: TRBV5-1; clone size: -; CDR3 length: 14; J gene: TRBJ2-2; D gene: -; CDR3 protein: CASTWGIYTGELFF; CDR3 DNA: TGCGCCAGCACGTGGGGCATTTACACCGGGGAGCTGTTTTTT
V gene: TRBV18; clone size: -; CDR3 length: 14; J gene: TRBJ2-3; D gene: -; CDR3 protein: CASSPERALGTQYF; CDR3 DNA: TGTGCCAGCTCACCGGAGAGGGCTTTAGGGACGCAGTATTTT
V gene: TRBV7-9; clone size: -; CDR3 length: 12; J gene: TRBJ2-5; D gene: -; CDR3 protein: CASSAVQETQYF; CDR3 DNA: TGTGCCAGCAGCGCGGTACAAGAGACCCAGTACTTC
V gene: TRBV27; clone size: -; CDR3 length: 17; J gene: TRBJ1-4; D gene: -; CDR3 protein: CASSLRAGVRTNEKLFF; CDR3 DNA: TGTGCCAGCAGTTTACGTGCAGGGGTACGAACTAATGAAAAACTGTTTTTT